This T cell receptor (beta chain) was identified during a study of cytomegalovirus exposure and HLA in healthy donors (dated by TCRdb to the late 2010s). Concerning the study at large: An earlier analysis of several hundred of the donors reported 276 Gb of sequence data and 117 million unique TCR beta sequences obtained from 180 million or so T cells. Approximately 300 gigabases of sequencing data and around 80 million unique TCR sequences made up an early release that covered roughly 670 HLA-typed donors. Among the roughly 390 genotyped donors, 81% belonged to the genetic ancestry cluster associated with self-reported Caucasian donors. The study aimed to test whether cataloging public T cell receptors could reveal signatures of past pathogen exposure. The study profiled the T cell repertoires of more than 500 subjects by immunosequencing and related them to cytomegalovirus serostatus. A separate validation cohort of approximately 130 different subjects was used in addition to the roughly 700-subject first cohort. To predict cytomegalovirus infection status, the study brought together high-throughput TCR immunosequencing, statistical association of individual TCRs with disease status, and machine learning. A later analysis re-examined previously published TCR beta repertoires from hundreds of donors and added high-resolution HLA genotyping to investigate patterns of TCR occurrence. Rather than using new phenotypic data, the later analysis identified candidate immune exposures from TCR beta sequences and from how often those sequences occurred across donors. An earlier analysis of 587 of the donors applied high-throughput TCR beta sequencing to assess whether each TCR beta V gene segment acted as functional or pseudogenic. Alongside the repertoire data, information on donor age, sex, ethnicity and CMV serostatus was compiled. In a later genetic analysis, genome-wide SNP genotypes for 398 of the 666 donors were used, and that subset was treated as a discovery cohort. Every discovery cohort repertoire had been produced on one sequencing platform. HLA typing included class I and class II loci at four-digit resolution. Typing coverage varied by locus: roughly 620-630 donors for A, B, C, DRB1 and DQB1; roughly 510 for DQA1; over 600 for DPA1; roughly 470 for DPB1. About five DR-DQ haplotypes were handled as single units for association and clustering because linkage in the cohort was strong. On average, roughly 250,000 unique TCR beta nucleotide sequences were sequenced per donor among about 400 genotyped donors of the cohort, with about 19% of those sequences being non-productive.

Preparation of the library involved the immunoSEQ multiplex PCR assay. The multiplex PCR relied on a mix of 60 forward primers for TCR Vbeta segments and 13 reverse primers for TCR Jbeta segments. A multiplex PCR assay on genomic DNA amplified the CDR3 region of rearranged TCR beta genes. On the Illumina HiSeq System, the amplified TCR beta libraries were sequenced as 87-base-pair reads. The original pipeline was this. Across the 666 repertoires, a later analysis counted about 81 million unique TCR beta chains, around 11 million of which were shared by at least two donors. Raw reads were error-corrected and collapsed into unique sequences by a nearest-neighbor algorithm in which closely related sequences were merged to remove PCR and sequencing errors. V, D and J gene segments were assigned by aligning CDR3 sequences to IMGT reference sequences. For a sequence to be retained, a match of at least six nucleotides to both a V gene segment and a J gene segment was required. A rearrangement was called productive if the CDR3 had no stop codons and remained in frame with V and J, and every other rearrangement was called non-productive. CDR3 was defined according to IMGT convention as the region running from the second conserved V-encoded cysteine to the conserved J-encoded phenylalanine. Sequences without an unambiguous match to a single V gene segment were excluded from the earlier analysis of about 630 of the donors. In an earlier analysis of some 590 of the donors, a V segment was called functional when productive rearrangements were above 56.7%, and segregating when the standard deviation between donors exceeded 5%. A statistical classification framework was developed to diagnose cytomegalovirus status using the catalog of TCR beta chain sequences. In a later analysis, V and J genes were assigned by comparing TCR nucleotide sequences against IMGT/GENE-DB human TR gene sequences. A later analysis assigned CDR3 sequences and most-parsimonious VDJ recombination scenarios with the TCRdist pipeline. In a later analysis, each TCR beta chain was defined by its CDR3 amino acid sequence together with its V-gene family, and reads without a unique V-gene family were excluded. To address suspected cross-contamination and a sequencing artifact, a later analysis removed 592 highly shared, low-generation-probability nucleotide sequences. In a later analysis, a clonal expansion index for each public chain was calculated from normalized within-repertoire ranks of inferred template counts. In a later analysis, generation probabilities were computed with a VDJ recombination model fitted to out-of-frame rearrangements, and the resulting probabilities were checked against IGoR. In a later analysis, TCR-TCR, TCR-HLA and TCR-CMV co-occurrence was scored with hypergeometric tests, and a repertoire-size bias correction was applied to TCR pairs. To estimate false discovery rates, a later analysis permuted the HLA or CMV assignments 20 times. In a later analysis, co-occurring TCRs were grouped with DBSCAN, and TCRdist sequence similarity was added when clustering was performed within HLA-allele-positive subsets. Repertoires with fewer than 30,000 or more than 120,000 public chains were left out of co-occurrence clustering, as were five repertoires with anomalous nucleotide sharing. What TCRdb holds here is the immuneACCESS table cut down to in-frame rearrangements. Part of the clones is not present; checked against another copy, under half of the missing clones reflect an unresolved V gene, and the others are unexplained. V and J calls and clone size are those listed in that table; D and trimming were worked out from the DNA. In this sample the table shows about 140,000 clones, approximately 79% of which occur a single time. In total, the top ten clones hold around 9.1% of the sample.

CDR1 and CDR2 were assigned from the germline V gene (reference sequence) as SGHNT and YYREEE. V and J are truncated by 0 bases and 0 bases respectively, leaving an intervening sequence of 4 bases. There are 14 amino acids in the CDR3, from cysteine to phenylalanine inclusive. CDR3 DNA only is kept here, 42 bases in frame from base 1. The cohort was made up of about 670 healthy bone marrow donors. At the time of sampling, all cohort members were nominally healthy, though unrecorded immune exposures were likely present. The donor tested CMV seropositive, placing the donor among the 289 seropositive members of the cohort. A peripheral blood sample was provided by each donor, and peripheral blood mononuclear cells were used for TCR beta sequencing. Genomic DNA extraction from the blood cell samples was performed with the Qiagen DNeasy Blood Extraction Kit. Beyond this particular receptor, the publication reports: Because the 87-base-pair reads could not distinguish some IMGT-functional V segments, including TRBV6-2 and TRBV6-3, those segments were excluded. Most TCR sequences were seen in very few donors, while some public TCRs were found in many individuals. In a later analysis, HLA-associated TCR beta chains were found to be more clonally expanded and to have lower generation probabilities than equally common non-associated chains. In a later genetic analysis, fewer N-insertions in productive TCRs were reported among donors in an Asian-associated ancestry cluster than the roughly 700-donor mean. Because HLA typing was unavailable for some donors at each locus, only the typed subset was used in association tests. The cohort was sequenced for TCR beta chains only, and without alpha or paired-chain data the features that could be detected were limited. Several of the top co-occurrence clusters appeared to be linked to parvovirus B19, influenza, CMV and Epstein-Barr virus, according to a later analysis. A further reported finding was that TCR beta sequences accurately predicted the HLA-A and HLA-B alleles for most subjects in the first cohort. Strong co-occurrence of HLA alleles, especially DR and DQ, made assigning TCR associations to individual alleles difficult. A total of fewer than 200 TCR beta chains were listed by the study as associated with cytomegalovirus. Presence/absence analyses assumed roughly uniform sequencing depth across donors, an assumption that may not hold. In both the original and validation cohorts, the classifier was reported to diagnose cytomegalovirus status with high specificity and sensitivity. The only immune exposure information available for the cohort was CMV serostatus. Specific HLA alleles were associated with 15,000 to 20,000 TCR beta sequences at a false discovery rate of 0.05 in a later analysis. Correlated functional status among segregating V segments might be attributable to linkage disequilibrium, but an unknown experimental factor could not be ruled out. Broadly in line with IMGT annotations, most TCR beta V segments showed up in productive rearrangements about 87% or about 30% of the time in an earlier analysis of some 590 of the donors. Because counts were too low, under 20 rarely observed V segments, including chromosome 9 orphons, were left out of the earlier analysis of roughly 600 of the donors. Most CMV-associated TCR beta chains appeared to be HLA-restricted in a later analysis, and the HLA associations seemed to be driven largely by CMV exposure. The sequencing pipeline was judged likely to have produced a cluster of highly shared sequence variants as a technical artifact. In vitro tests confirmed that three of the cytomegalovirus-associated TCR beta chains recognize cytomegalovirus antigens. In a later analysis, the rate of TCR association differed among HLA loci, with DRB1 alleles having the most associated TCRs and HLA-C alleles having the fewest. The authors suggested that the approach could potentially be extended to other disease states and immunological phenotypes. An association between a missense DCLRE1C variant and V-gene and J-gene trimming of TCR beta chains was found in a later genetic analysis and replicated in an independent cohort.

Comment on this clone: Its antigen remains undetermined. Base quality data are lacking; no much larger clone is found one base away.

The TCR comes from a woman aged 50 to 60 in good health and CMV-seropositive. Sequencing was carried out using PBMCs. The rearrangement combines TRBV5-4 with TRBJ2-1, with the D gene uncertain. Here the CDR3 is given as CASSLEHSYNEQFF. The nucleotide sequence is given as TGTGCCAGCAGCTTGGAGCACTCCTACAATGAGCAGTTCTTC.